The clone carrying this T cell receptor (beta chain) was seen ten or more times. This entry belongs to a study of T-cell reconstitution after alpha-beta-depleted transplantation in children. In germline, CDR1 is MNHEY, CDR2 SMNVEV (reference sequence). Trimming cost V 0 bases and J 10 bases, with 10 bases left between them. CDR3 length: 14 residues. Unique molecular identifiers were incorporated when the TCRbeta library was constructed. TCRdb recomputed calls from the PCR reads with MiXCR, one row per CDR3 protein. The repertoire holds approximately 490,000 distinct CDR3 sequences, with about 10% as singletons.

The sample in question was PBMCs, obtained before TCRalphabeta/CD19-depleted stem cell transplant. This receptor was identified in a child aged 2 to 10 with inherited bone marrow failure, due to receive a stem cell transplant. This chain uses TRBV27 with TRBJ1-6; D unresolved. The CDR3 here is CASSLSEGVSPLHF. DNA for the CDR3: TGTGCCAGCAGTTTATCAGAGGGTGTGTCACCCCTCCACTTT.